The entry that follows covers one T cell receptor beta chain sequence. These data originate in a study of control samples from healthy donors and cancer patients. There are 16 residues in the CDR3. V lost 4 bases and J lost 2; bases outside the gene matches: 11. CDR1 is SGHRS, CDR2 YFSETQ, per germline. The table came from immunoSEQ multiplex PCR; TCRdb's copy has only in-frame clones and leaves some out. The sample records 130,000 to 150,000 clones, about 94% being singletons. This rearrangement joins TRBV5-1 to TRBJ2-5, with 7 bases fitting TRBD2. This clonotype was sampled from a man aged 55 to 69 with colorectal cancer. The sequenced sample consisted of PBMCs. CDR3 amino acids: CASSKGLVEEQETQYF. The CDR3 DNA reads as TGCGCCAGCAGCAAAGGACTAGTTGAGGAACAAGAGACCCAGTACTTC.